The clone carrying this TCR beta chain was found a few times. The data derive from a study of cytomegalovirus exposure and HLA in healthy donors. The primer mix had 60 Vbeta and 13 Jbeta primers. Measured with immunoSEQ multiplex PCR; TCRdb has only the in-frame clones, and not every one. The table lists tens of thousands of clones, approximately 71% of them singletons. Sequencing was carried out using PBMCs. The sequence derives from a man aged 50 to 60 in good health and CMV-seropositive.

Here the CDR3 reads CASIKREAYEQYF. CDR3 coding DNA: TGTGCCAGCATTAAGCGGGAAGCCTACGAGCAGTACTTC. The chain couples TRBV6-1 to TRBJ2-7; 7 bases agree with TRBD2. The germline CDR1 and CDR2 sequences are MNHNS and SASEGT. The V and J ends lost 7 bases and 2 bases, in that order; junction bases with no gene match: 5. The CDR3 has 13 amino acids.